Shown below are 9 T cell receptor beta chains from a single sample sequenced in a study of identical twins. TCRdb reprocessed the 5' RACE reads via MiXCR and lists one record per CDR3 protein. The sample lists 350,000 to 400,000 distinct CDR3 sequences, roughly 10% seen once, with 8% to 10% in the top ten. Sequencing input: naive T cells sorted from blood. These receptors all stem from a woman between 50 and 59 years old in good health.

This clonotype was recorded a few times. CDR3 nucleotide sequence: TGCAGCGTTGGGGACCAAGAGACCCAGTACTTC. This codes for CSVGDQETQYF. This chain joins TRBV29-1 and TRBJ2-5, with D unclear. CDR1 SQVTM and CDR2 ANQGSEA come from the germline V gene. V was clipped by 4 bases and J by 0 bases, with 3 bases between them. The CDR3 consists of 11 residues.

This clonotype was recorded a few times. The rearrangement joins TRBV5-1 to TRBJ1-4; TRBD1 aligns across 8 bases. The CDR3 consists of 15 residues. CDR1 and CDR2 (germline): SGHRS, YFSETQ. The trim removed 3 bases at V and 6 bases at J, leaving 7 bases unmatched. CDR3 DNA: TGCGCCAGCAGCTCTACCAGGGGGCTCGATGAAAAACTGTTTTTT. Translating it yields CASSSTRGLDEKLFF.

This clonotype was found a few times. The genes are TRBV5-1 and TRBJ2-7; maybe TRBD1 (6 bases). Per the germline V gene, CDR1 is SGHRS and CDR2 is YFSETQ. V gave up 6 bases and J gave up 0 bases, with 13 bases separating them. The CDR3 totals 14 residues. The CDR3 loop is CASTLGQSSYEQYF. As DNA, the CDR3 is TGCGCCAGCACCCTAGGACAGAGCTCCTACGAGCAGTACTTC.

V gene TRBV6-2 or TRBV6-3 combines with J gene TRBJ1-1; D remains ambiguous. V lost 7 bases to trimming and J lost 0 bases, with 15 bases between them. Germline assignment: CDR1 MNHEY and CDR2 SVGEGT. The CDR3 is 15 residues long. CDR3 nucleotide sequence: TGTGCCAGCACCATATTGGGATTCCTGAACACTGAAGCTTTCTTT. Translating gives CASTILGFLNTEAFF.

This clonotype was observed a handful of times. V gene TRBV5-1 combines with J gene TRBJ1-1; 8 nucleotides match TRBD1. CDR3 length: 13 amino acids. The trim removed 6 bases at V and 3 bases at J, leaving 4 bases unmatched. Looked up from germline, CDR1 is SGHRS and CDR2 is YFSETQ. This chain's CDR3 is CASTGGADTEAFF. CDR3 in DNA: TGCGCCAGCACAGGGGGCGCGGACACTGAAGCTTTCTTT.

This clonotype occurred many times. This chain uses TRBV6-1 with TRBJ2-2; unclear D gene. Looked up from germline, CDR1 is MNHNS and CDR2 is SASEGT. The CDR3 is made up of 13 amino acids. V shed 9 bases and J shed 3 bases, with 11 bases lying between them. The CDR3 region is CASLPQYTGELFF. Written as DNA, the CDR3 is TGTGCCAGTCTACCCCAGTACACCGGGGAGCTGTTTTTT.

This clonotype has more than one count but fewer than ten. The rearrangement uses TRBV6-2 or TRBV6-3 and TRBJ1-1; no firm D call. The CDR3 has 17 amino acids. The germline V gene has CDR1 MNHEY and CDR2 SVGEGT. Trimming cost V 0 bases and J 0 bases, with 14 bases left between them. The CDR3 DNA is TGTGCCAGCAGTTACTCGTTTAGGGCAGCAATGAACACTGAAGCTTTCTTT. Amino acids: CASSYSFRAAMNTEAFF.

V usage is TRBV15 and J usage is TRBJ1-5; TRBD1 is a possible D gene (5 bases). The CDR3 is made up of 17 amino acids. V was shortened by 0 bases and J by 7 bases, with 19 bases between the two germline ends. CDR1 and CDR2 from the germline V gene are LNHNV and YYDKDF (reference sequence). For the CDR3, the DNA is TGTGCCACCAGCAGAGATCGGGGTAACGGGGGAGCACAGCCCCAGCATTTT. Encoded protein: CATSRDRGNGGAQPQHF.

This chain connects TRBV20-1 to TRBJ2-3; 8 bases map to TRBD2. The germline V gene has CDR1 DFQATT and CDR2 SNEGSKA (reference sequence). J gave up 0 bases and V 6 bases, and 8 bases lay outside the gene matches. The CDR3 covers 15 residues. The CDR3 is CSAKTSGQSTDTQYF. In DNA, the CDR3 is TGCAGTGCAAAAACTAGCGGTCAAAGCACAGATACGCAGTATTTT.